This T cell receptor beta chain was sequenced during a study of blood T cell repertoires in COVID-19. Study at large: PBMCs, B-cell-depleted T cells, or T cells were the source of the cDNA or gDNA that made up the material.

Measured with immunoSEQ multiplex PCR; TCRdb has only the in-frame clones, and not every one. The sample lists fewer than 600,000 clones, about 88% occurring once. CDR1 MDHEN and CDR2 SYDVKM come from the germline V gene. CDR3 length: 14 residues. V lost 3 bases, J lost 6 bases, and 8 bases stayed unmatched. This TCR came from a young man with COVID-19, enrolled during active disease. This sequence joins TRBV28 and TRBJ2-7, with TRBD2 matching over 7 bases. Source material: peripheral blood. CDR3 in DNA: TGTGCCAGCAGTTTTACCCGGCGGGGGACCGAGCAGTACTTC. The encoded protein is CASSFTRRGTEQYF.